This T cell receptor beta chain was identified in a study of blood T cell repertoires in COVID-19. Study summary: Acute and convalescent COVID-19 samples came from the United States, Italy and Spain. T cells, B-cell-depleted T cells, or PBMCs provided the cDNA or gDNA that served as material.

Per the germline V gene, CDR1 is MDHEN and CDR2 is SYDVKM. CDR3 length: 13 residues. The ends lost 4 bases at V and 4 bases at J; junction bases unmatched: 3. Libraries were prepared by immunoSEQ multiplex PCR; TCRdb keeps only in-frame clonotypes and omits some of them. The sample has about 110,000 clones, 75% to 90% seen once. Sequences were obtained from peripheral blood. The chain is built from TRBV28 and TRBJ1-2; 7 bases align to TRBD1. The receptor's source is a woman between 55 and 75 years old with acute or convalescent COVID-19. The CDR3 reads CASSSTGSYGYTF. The CDR3 nucleotides read TGTGCCAGCAGTTCGACAGGGTCCTATGGCTACACCTTC.